These T cell receptor beta chains were read from a single sample in a study of T cells in Graves' hyperthyroidism and ophthalmopathy. TCRdb re-derived calls from the multiplex PCR reads in MiXCR, one entry per CDR3 protein. This sample carries hundreds of thousands of distinct CDR3 sequences, 15% to 18% of them seen once, and the ten largest clones take roughly 13%. The sample taken for sequencing was blood. The source is a woman in her late teens or twenties with Graves' hyperthyroidism. Both conserved end residues are part of each CDR3.

cdr3_aa	j_call	v_call
CASSLRGGYGYTF	TRBJ1-2	TRBV28
CASSVGLQGTASGYTF	TRBJ1-2	TRBV5-1
CASSLASGGVWDEQFF	TRBJ2-1	TRBV5-1
CASSPGLQGFSNEQFF	TRBJ2-1	TRBV7-9
CASSRHKGNTIYF	TRBJ1-3	TRBV12-3/TRBV12-4
CATSRGTGGYQETQYF	TRBJ2-5	TRBV15
CASSTPLTGAVTGELFF	TRBJ2-2	TRBV7-3
CASSQDRGQSYEQYF	TRBJ2-7	TRBV4-3
CASSITGGGEETQYF	TRBJ2-5	TRBV7-9
CASSPGAGDEQFF	TRBJ2-1	TRBV5-1
CASSFLSGGEETQYF	TRBJ2-5	TRBV5-1